These 26 T cell receptor beta chains were all obtained from the same sample, sequenced in a study of T-cell reconstitution after alpha-beta-depleted transplantation in children. The library targeted TCRbeta and was prepared with unique molecular identifiers. One entry per CDR3 protein results from TCRdb running MiXCR on the PCR reads. The sample contains 350,000 to 450,000 distinct CDR3 sequences, about an eighth of which appear only once. This specimen was PBMCs, taken from the stem cell graft. The receptors stem from a human donor who donated a stem cell graft to a child with Fanconi anemia.

The table lists this clonotype with a few counts. This sequence joins TRBV20-1 and TRBJ1-2; tentative D call: TRBD1 (6 bases). The length of the CDR3 is 12 residues. The germline gives CDR1 DFQATT, CDR2 SNEGSKA (reference sequence). V shed 4 bases and J shed 8 bases, with 14 bases lying between them. CDR3 sequence (DNA): TGCAGTGCTACAAAGGGGGGAAGGGGCTACACCTTC. The encoded protein is CSATKGGRGYTF.

The chain combines TRBV6-5 with TRBJ1-1, with 7 nucleotides matching TRBD1. V was clipped by 6 bases and J by 6 bases; unmatched bases: 10. This CDR3 is 14 amino acids long. Germline values: CDR1 MNHEY, CDR2 SVGAGI. Here the CDR3 reads CASRTGTRKSEAFF. The CDR3 DNA sequence: TGTGCCAGCAGGACAGGGACAAGGAAGTCTGAAGCTTTCTTT.

The CDR3 coding sequence is TGTGCCAGCAGCCCTACTAGATCCACCGGGGAGCTGTTTTTT. This codes for CASSPTRSTGELFF. V gene TRBV6-1 combines with J gene TRBJ2-2; tentatively, D is TRBD2 (5 bases). Per the germline V gene, CDR1 is MNHNS and CDR2 is SASEGT. V shed 6 bases and J shed 4 bases, with 12 bases lying between them. The CDR3 loop spans 14 amino acids.

This clonotype has only one observation. The chain recombines TRBV11-2 with TRBJ2-5; no clear D. In germline, CDR1 is SGHAT, CDR2 FQNNGV. The CDR3 length is 15 residues. Trimming left V 1 base short and J 2 bases short, with 11 bases between. CDR3: CASSLGAELQETQYF. The CDR3 DNA is TGTGCCAGCAGCTTAGGTGCAGAACTTCAAGAGACCCAGTACTTC.

This sequence joins TRBV20-1 and TRBJ2-3, with 14 bases matching TRBD2. V was pared by 5 bases and J by 3 bases, with 7 bases of the junction left unmatched. Germline CDR1 reads DFQATT; CDR2 reads SNEGSKA (reference sequence). CDR3 size: 16 residues. CDR3 residues: CSAGSTSGGATDTQYF. CDR3 nucleotides: TGCAGTGCTGGGTCGACTAGCGGGGGGGCGACAGATACGCAGTATTTT.

This clonotype showed up just a few times. The gene calls are TRBV5-6 and TRBJ1-4; possible D gene TRBD1, 5 bases. V lost 2 bases to trimming and J lost 6 bases, with 14 bases between them. Germline CDR1 and CDR2: SGHDT and YYEEEE. CDR3 length: 15 amino acids. CDR3 DNA sequence: TGTGCCAGCAGCTTTGGACGGGGGACCCATGAAAAACTGTTTTTT. Protein product: CASSFGRGTHEKLFF.

This clonotype came up many times. V gene TRBV16 combines with J gene TRBJ2-7; perhaps TRBD1 as D (6 bases). V lost 0 bases, J lost 7 bases, and 13 bases lay in between. CDR3 length: 14 amino acids. Per the germline V gene, CDR1 is KGHSY and CDR2 is FQNENV. As DNA, the CDR3 is TGTGCCAGCAGCCAATCCGTGGGGGCATTGGAGCAGTACTTC. Translated, it gives CASSQSVGALEQYF.

The chain carries TRBV29-1 and TRBJ1-1; D gene ambiguous. Germline CDR1 reads SQVTM; CDR2 reads ANQGSEA. CDR3 size: 10 residues. V lost 6 bases, J lost 0 bases, and 2 bases lay in between. Here the CDR3 DNA reads TGCAGCGTGATGAACACTGAAGCTTTCTTT. Amino acid sequence: CSVMNTEAFF.

The chain has TRBV5-1 and TRBJ2-1; no clear D. The germline V gene has CDR1 SGHRS and CDR2 YFSETQ. V was cut by 3 bases and J by 9 bases, with 10 bases left in between. This CDR3 is 12 amino acids long. In DNA form, the CDR3 reads TGCGCCAGCAGCTCTTACAGAGGTGAGCAGTTCTTC. It yields the protein CASSSYRGEQFF.

This chain uses TRBV6-6 with TRBJ1-1; no definite D call. The CDR3 extends over 13 amino acids. Trimming stripped 2 bases from V and 6 bases from J, with 10 bases between. Germline V CDR1 and CDR2: MNHNY, SVGAGI (reference sequence). The CDR3 loop reads CASSYRGVSEAFF. The DNA for the CDR3 is TGTGCCAGCAGTTACAGAGGTGTGTCTGAAGCTTTCTTT.

This chain uses TRBV5-1 with TRBJ1-6, with D uncertain. The length of the CDR3 is 13 residues. Germline V gives CDR1 SGHRS, CDR2 YFSETQ. V was pared by 3 bases and J by 6 bases, with 7 bases between. The DNA for the CDR3 is TGCGCCAGCAGCTCCATCACTAATTCACCCCTCCACTTT. This gives the protein CASSSITNSPLHF. Based on the CDR3 plus reference TRBV5-1 and TRBJ1-6, the full variable domain is KAGVTQTPRYLIKTRGQQVTLSCSPISGHRSVSWYQQTPGQGLQFLFEYFSETQRNKGNFPGRFSGRQFSNSRSEMNVSTLELGDSALYLCASSSITNSPLHFGNGTRLTVT.

This clonotype came up many times. V usage is TRBV12-3 or TRBV12-4 and J usage is TRBJ2-3; 7 bases are shared with TRBD1. This CDR3 is 14 amino acids long. Trimming at V came to 7 bases and at J to 4 bases, leaving 8 bases not matched to a gene. CDR3 coding DNA: TGTGCCAGCACCGATTCACAGGGGTCAGATACGCAGTATTTT. Protein sequence: CASTDSQGSDTQYF.

This clonotype appeared a few times. The chain has TRBV4-2 and TRBJ2-1; D is tentatively TRBD1 or TRBD2 (6 bases each). CDR1 is LGHNA and CDR2 is YNFKEQ in the germline V gene. There are 14 residues in the CDR3. V was pared by 0 bases and J by 6 bases, with 9 bases between. Here the CDR3 reads CASSQDRGVNEQFF. CDR3 nucleotides: TGTGCCAGCAGCCAAGATAGGGGGGTCAATGAGCAGTTCTTC.

This clonotype showed up just a few times. The rearrangement joins TRBV7-8 to TRBJ2-7; 10 bases are a match to TRBD1. Germline V gene sequence: CDR1 SGHVS, CDR2 FQNEAQ. Losses at the gene ends were 0 bases for V and 5 bases for J; bases not matched to a gene: 4. The CDR3 is 15 amino acids. This chain's CDR3 is CASSLAGTGVDEQYV. The CDR3 DNA reads TGTGCCAGCAGCTTAGCCGGGACAGGGGTAGACGAGCAGTACGTC.

The genes are TRBV11-2 and TRBJ2-2; D is undetermined. Trimming cost V 2 bases and J 1 base, with 8 bases left between them. CDR3 length equals 15 residues. Per the germline V gene, CDR1 is SGHAT and CDR2 is FQNNGV. DNA of the CDR3: TGTGCCAGCAGCTTACGAGACTTGAACACCGGGGAGCTGTTTTTT. Translation: CASSLRDLNTGELFF.

This clonotype was seen ten or more times. This chain uses TRBV28 with TRBJ2-5, with 9 nucleotides matching TRBD2. This CDR3 spans 15 amino acids. V dropped 5 bases and J dropped 2; count of bases not matched to a gene: 6. Looked up from germline, CDR1 is MDHEN and CDR2 is SYDVKM. For the CDR3, the DNA is TGTGCCAGCAGTCCTAGCGGGGCCAGACAAGAGACCCAGTACTTC. Its protein is CASSPSGARQETQYF.

The V gene is TRBV5-1, the J gene TRBJ2-3, with 8 bases that match TRBD2. Unmatched junction bases numbered 7, after V lost 7 bases and J lost 0 bases. There are 15 residues in the CDR3. The germline gives CDR1 SGHRS, CDR2 YFSETQ. For the CDR3, the DNA is TGCGCCAGCTCCACTAGCGGCTTAAGCACAGATACGCAGTATTTT. Its translation: CASSTSGLSTDTQYF.

This clonotype appeared a few times. This sequence joins TRBV6-2 or TRBV6-3 and TRBJ2-5; weak D call: TRBD2 (6 bases). There are 15 residues in the CDR3. V lost 6 bases, J lost 3 bases, and 17 bases lay in between. Germline CDR1 reads MNHEY; CDR2 reads SVGEGT. CDR3 in amino acids: CASSSVATGEETQYF. The CDR3 nucleotides are TGTGCCAGCAGCTCCGTGGCCACGGGGGAAGAGACCCAGTACTTC.

This clonotype was detected ten times or more. The chain has TRBV7-9 and TRBJ1-1, with D uncertain. The germline V gene encodes CDR1 SEHNR and CDR2 FQNEAQ (reference sequence). This CDR3 is built from 14 residues. V dropped 2 bases and J dropped 2 bases, with 9 bases sitting between them. The CDR3 protein is CASSLSVRNTEAFF. The CDR3 DNA sequence: TGTGCCAGCAGCTTATCTGTCCGAAACACTGAAGCTTTCTTT.

The CDR3 reads CASSQVSLGGYTF. In nucleotides, the CDR3 is TGTGCCAGCAGCCAAGTCTCGCTGGGGGGCTACACCTTC. The chain links TRBV3-1 to TRBJ1-2; D not certain. Germline V CDR1 and CDR2: LGHDT, YNNKEL (reference sequence). Trimming pared 1 base from V and 8 bases from J, leaving 11 bases between. The CDR3 is 13 residues long.

In its sample, this clonotype was seen many times. CDR3 region: CASSAGSNTEAFF. Written as DNA, the CDR3 is TGTGCCAGCAGTGCGGGATCAAACACTGAAGCTTTCTTT. V gene TRBV9 combines with J gene TRBJ1-1; D not certain. The CDR3 extends over 13 amino acids. CDR1 is SGDLS and CDR2 is YYNGEE in the germline V gene. The V gene lost 5 bases and the J gene lost 2 bases, with 10 bases spanning the gap.

This clonotype was counted many times. The chain joins TRBV6-5 to TRBJ1-5, with D possibly TRBD1 on 6 matching bases. Germline loops: CDR1 MNHEY, CDR2 SVGAGI. The CDR3 is 14 amino acids. Trimming cost V 5 bases and J 6 bases, with 14 bases left between them. The chain's CDR3 is CASSLQRGAQPQHF. In nucleotides, the CDR3 is TGTGCCAGCAGTCTTCAGAGGGGGGCTCAGCCCCAGCATTTT.

This clonotype was seen a handful of times. The chain employs TRBV3-1 and TRBJ2-1, with D unclear. This CDR3 has 15 amino acids. V was clipped by 6 bases and J by 0 bases, with 12 bases between them. CDR1 and CDR2 from the germline V gene are LGHDT and YNNKEL (reference sequence). For the CDR3, the DNA is TGTGCCAGCAGTCCGTTAAGGAGCTCCTACAATGAGCAGTTCTTC. This codes for CASSPLRSSYNEQFF.

The chain recombines TRBV29-1 with TRBJ1-1; D might be TRBD1 (5 bases). The CDR3 is 12 amino acids. In germline, CDR1 is SQVTM, CDR2 ANQGSEA. Trimming shortened V by 7 bases and J by 4 bases, and 13 bases separated the two germline ends. CDR3 DNA: TGCAGCGCCCAACGGGGGGGCACTGAAGCTTTCTTT. This gives the protein CSAQRGGTEAFF. Full variable domain (outside the CDR3, taken from reference TRBV29-1 and TRBJ1-1): SAVISQKPSRDICQRGTSLTIQCQVDSQVTMMFWYRQQPGQSLTLIATANQGSEATYESGFVIDKFPISRPNLTFSTLTVSNMSPEDSSIYLCSAQRGGTEAFFGQGTRLTVV.

This clonotype was picked up a small number of times. The chain uses TRBV12-3 or TRBV12-4 and TRBJ1-2; 9 bases match TRBD1. The CDR3 totals 14 residues. Trimming cost V 4 bases and J 4 bases; bases outside gene matches: 4. This CDR3 is CASSSPDRGYGYTF. The CDR3 DNA follows: TGTGCCAGCAGTTCCCCGGACAGGGGCTATGGCTACACCTTC.

There are a few counts of this clonotype. CDR3 region: CASSGGGGMNTEAFF. CDR3 nucleotide sequence: TGCGCCAGCAGCGGCGGTGGGGGGATGAACACTGAAGCTTTCTTT. This rearrangement joins TRBV5-1 to TRBJ1-1; maybe TRBD1 (5 bases). Trimming removed 4 bases from V and 0 bases from J, with 13 bases in between. Germline lookup yields CDR1 SGHRS and CDR2 YFSETQ. The CDR3 covers 15 residues.